This T cell receptor (beta chain) appears in the sequencing data of a study of T cell repertoires in cytomegalovirus infection. In the case of this clonotype: Antigen: not known.

TCRdb used MiXCR to reprocess the reads, holding one entry per CDR3 protein. The repertoire includes hundreds of thousands of distinct CDR3 sequences, about 33% of them detected once, and 15% to 20% sits in the top ten. The V segment lost 3 bases and the J segment 2 bases; nucleotides outside the gene matches: 8. This CDR3 is built from 16 residues. CDR1 and CDR2 (germline): MGHDK, SYGVNS. The sample consisted of cultured PBMCs, taken from culture after CMV antigen stimulation. The chain employs TRBV25-1 and TRBJ2-5, with 8 bases fitting TRBD1. This receptor was identified in a human donor in good health (CMV status not recorded). Some clones in this sample may be carry-over from other donors' samples. Here the CDR3 DNA reads TGTGCCAGCAGTGATTACGCCGGGACAGGACAAGAGACCCAGTACTTC. Protein sequence: CASSDYAGTGQETQYF.